Listed below are T cell receptor beta chains from one sample, sequenced in a study of CD8+CD57+ T cells in acquired aplastic anemia. TCRdb processed the reads anew with MiXCR; each CDR3 protein has one entry. The sample contains roughly 500,000 distinct CDR3 sequences, approximately 33% of which appear only once. The sample comprised sorted CD4+, CD8+, or CD8+CD57+ T cells (not recorded which) from PBMCs. The source of these receptors is a human donor with aplastic anemia. CDR3s include the opening cysteine and the closing phenylalanine or tryptophan. The D gene is left open where the match is weak. The size field is filled for only some rows; it gives once, few, many or a size class.

j_call d_call v_call clone_size cdr3_aa cdr3_nt
TRBJ1-5 NA TRBV24-1 many CATSDSKQGGSQPQHF TGTGCCACCAGTGATTCTAAACAGGGTGGATCTCAGCCCCAGCATTTT
TRBJ2-7 NA TRBV7-8 NA CASSESMYQGFPGYEQYF TGTGCCAGCAGCGAATCGATGTATCAGGGTTTCCCGGGATACGAGCAGTACTTC
TRBJ2-7 TRBD1 TRBV7-9 many CASSLRDRAAEQYF TGTGCCAGCAGCCTTAGGGACAGGGCTGCCGAGCAGTACTTC
TRBJ1-5 TRBD1 TRBV4-2 few CASSHLTGEVNQPQHF TGTGCCAGCAGCCACCTGACAGGGGAGGTCAATCAGCCCCAGCATTTT
TRBJ1-3 NA TRBV7-3 NA CASSEDGFSGNTIYF TGTGCCAGCAGCGAGGACGGCTTCTCTGGAAACACCATATATTTT
TRBJ1-2 NA TRBV28 NA CASSGAGAPMGNTF TGTGCCAGCAGTGGGGCAGGGGCCCCTATGGGGAACACCTTC
TRBJ1-5 TRBD1 TRBV15 many CATKQRQGANGNQPQHF TGTGCCACCAAACAACGACAGGGGGCGAATGGCAATCAGCCCCAGCATTTT
TRBJ1-6 TRBD1 TRBV7-3 many CASSLAGTGVNSPLHF TGTGCCAGCAGCTTAGCAGGGACAGGGGTAAATTCACCCCTCCACTTT
TRBJ1-2 NA TRBV5-5 NA CASSHPQGSYGYTF TGTGCCAGCAGCCATCCCCAGGGGAGCTATGGCTACACCTTC
TRBJ2-7 NA TRBV12-3/TRBV12-4 NA CASSLGVGESYEQYF TGTGCCAGCAGTTTAGGAGTGGGAGAATCCTACGAGCAGTACTTC
TRBJ1-1 NA TRBV15 NA CATSREDTEAFF TGTGCCACCAGCAGAGAGGACACTGAAGCTTTCTTT
TRBJ2-7 TRBD2 TRBV10-3 NA CAISESTSGAYEQYF TGTGCCATCAGTGAGTCGACTAGCGGGGCGTACGAGCAGTACTTC
TRBJ2-7 TRBD1 TRBV15 many CATSSLGQGSSEQYF TGTGCCACCAGCAGCTTGGGACAGGGTTCGAGCGAGCAGTACTTC
TRBJ2-5 TRBD2 TRBV25-1 NA CASSLGLGTSGQYF TGTGCCAGCAGCTTAGGACTGGGGACTAGCGGGCAGTACTTC
TRBJ1-1 NA TRBV2 NA CASSYDMEAFF TGTGCCAGCAGTTACGACATGGAAGCTTTCTTT
TRBJ1-5 TRBD1 TRBV2 many CASRGQGMEPQHF TGTGCCAGCAGAGGACAGGGGATGGAGCCCCAGCATTTT
TRBJ2-7 NA TRBV5-1 NA CASSLEAGPEQYF TGCGCCAGCAGCTTGGAGGCAGGCCCCGAGCAGTACTTC
TRBJ2-7 NA TRBV20-1 many CSANEDTSYEQYF TGCAGTGCTAATGAGGATACCTCCTACGAGCAGTACTTC
TRBJ2-3 TRBD1 TRBV7-3 NA CASSLGTGYDTQYF TGTGCCAGCAGCCTCGGGACAGGGTACGATACGCAGTATTTT
TRBJ1-2 NA TRBV2 many CASSGQRQSYTF TGTGCCAGCAGTGGTCAACGCCAAAGCTACACCTTC
TRBJ1-5 TRBD1 TRBV4-2 few CASSDGTGGAYSNQPQHF TGTGCCAGCAGCGATGGGACAGGGGGAGCTTATAGCAATCAGCCCCAGCATTTT
TRBJ1-6 TRBD1 TRBV10-3 NA CAISKRQGQPNSPLHF TGTGCCATCAGTAAACGACAGGGACAGCCTAATTCACCCCTCCACTTT
TRBJ2-2 NA TRBV5-1 few CASSLISGDVGELFF TGCGCCAGCAGCTTGATCTCAGGGGATGTCGGGGAGCTGTTTTTT
TRBJ2-7 TRBD1 TRBV2 few CASSSRDPGQSEQYF TGTGCCAGCAGCTCACGAGATCCGGGACAGAGCGAGCAGTACTTC
TRBJ2-1 NA TRBV5-1 NA CASRRPGPLSYNEQFF TGCGCCAGCCGCCGACCGGGACCCCTTTCCTACAATGAGCAGTTCTTC
TRBJ2-3 NA TRBV2 few CASSRGRGDTRYF TGTGCCAGCAGCCGTGGACGGGGAGATACGCGGTATTTT
TRBJ2-3 TRBD2 TRBV2 many CASSESTSASSTDTQYF TGTGCCAGCAGTGAAAGCACTAGCGCATCTAGCACAGATACGCAGTATTTT
TRBJ1-1 TRBD1 TRBV2 many CASSGQGMNTEAFF TGTGCCAGCAGTGGACAGGGGATGAACACTGAAGCTTTCTTT
TRBJ2-1 TRBD1 TRBV24-1 once CATSSRYRGRVNEQFF TGTGCCACCAGCTCCCGGTACAGGGGGCGCGTAAATGAGCAGTTCTTC
TRBJ2-7 NA TRBV29-1 few CSVDVSGCQFHEQYF TGCAGCGTTGACGTCTCCGGGTGCCAGTTCCACGAGCAGTACTTC
TRBJ1-1 TRBD1 TRBV7-9 NA CASSSWTGVNTEAFF TGTGCCAGCAGCTCCTGGACAGGGGTGAACACTGAAGCTTTCTTT
TRBJ2-5 NA TRBV10-2 many CASSPLAETQYF TGCGCCAGCAGTCCCCTGGCAGAGACCCAGTACTTC
TRBJ2-7 NA TRBV5-4 NA CASRVDYRGYEQYF TGTGCCAGCAGGGTCGACTACCGGGGCTACGAGCAGTACTTC
TRBJ1-5 NA TRBV7-9 NA CASSLESQPQHF TGTGCCAGCAGCTTAGAGTCTCAGCCCCAGCATTTT
TRBJ2-7 TRBD2 TRBV7-7 NA CAGSLKREGEQYF TGTGCTGGCAGCTTAAAGCGGGAAGGTGAGCAGTACTTC
TRBJ2-1 TRBD2 TRBV6-1 NA CASGTAGGRNYNEQFF TGTGCCAGCGGAACAGCGGGAGGGAGAAACTACAATGAGCAGTTCTTC
TRBJ1-2 NA TRBV7-9 many CASSPSVPYGYTF TGTGCCAGCAGCCCGAGCGTCCCCTATGGCTACACCTTC
TRBJ2-1 NA TRBV10-2 few CASNMGLNNEQFF TGCGCCAGCAACATGGGACTGAACAATGAGCAGTTCTTC
TRBJ1-5 TRBD1 TRBV20-1 NA CSAKGQPYSNQPQHF TGCAGTGCAAAGGGACAGCCTTATAGCAATCAGCCCCAGCATTTT
TRBJ1-2 NA TRBV25-1 NA CARMATSNYGYTF TGTGCCAGAATGGCGACCTCTAACTATGGCTACACCTTC
TRBJ2-2 TRBD2 TRBV7-2 NA CASRTGGYTGELFF TGTGCCAGCAGGACGGGGGGGTACACCGGGGAGCTGTTTTTT
TRBJ1-2 NA TRBV5-1 many CASSPRTDANYGYTF TGCGCCAGCAGCCCGCGGACAGACGCTAACTATGGCTACACCTTC
TRBJ2-6 NA TRBV5-1 NA CASSRYTGTGANVLTF TGCGCCAGCAGCAGATATACGGGGACTGGGGCCAACGTCCTGACTTTC
TRBJ1-6 NA TRBV20-1 many CSAGETNSSPLHF TGCAGTGCTGGGGAGACTAATAGTTCACCCCTCCACTTT